These 26 T cell receptor beta chains came from one sample sequenced in a study of Ad26.COV2.S vaccination and SARS-CoV-2 variants. Here immunoSEQ multiplex PCR was the method, and the copy in TCRdb shows in-frame clones only, minus some. The table shows around 300,000 clones, with roughly nine tenths occurring only once. Stated treatment: about 20 received Ad26.COV2.S at low or high dose, single or two shots; about 5 received placebo; per-sample allocation not given. Vaccine and placebo recipients were sampled on day 63 after the first injection. This sample comprised peripheral blood, obtained in a trial of Ad26.COV2.S vaccine versus placebo. The source of these receptors is a person between 18 and 65 years old who received the Ad26.COV2.S COVID-19 vaccine or a placebo.

This rearrangement joins TRBV14 to TRBJ1-1; D may be TRBD1 (6 bases). The CDR3 totals 16 residues. Germline lookup yields CDR1 SGHDN and CDR2 FVKESK. Trimming pared 2 bases from V and 3 bases from J, leaving 16 bases between. Here the CDR3 reads CASSQSVPQGYTEAFF. The DNA for the CDR3 is TGTGCCAGCAGCCAAAGTGTCCCACAGGGCTACACTGAAGCTTTCTTT.

The rearrangement links TRBV6-4 to TRBJ1-1; D gene unclear. From germline, CDR1 is MRHNA and CDR2 SNTAGT. The CDR3 loop spans 13 amino acids. Trimming cost V 6 bases and J 0 bases, with 8 bases left between them. CDR3 sequence reads: CASSQEMNTEAFF. For the CDR3, the DNA is TGTGCCAGCAGCCAGGAGATGAACACTGAAGCTTTCTTT.

V and J are TRBV7-8 and TRBJ1-1; unclear D gene. Germline V CDR1 and CDR2: SGHVS, FQNEAQ. The ends were cut back, 1 base at V and 11 bases at J, with 26 bases in the middle. The CDR3 is made up of 17 amino acids. CDR3: CASSLEGRARFRGGAFF. The CDR3 DNA reads as TGTGCCAGCAGCTTAGAAGGCCGGGCCCGCTTTCGTGGTGGGGCTTTCTTT.

This clone was observed once. CDR3 amino acids: CASNHVNTEAFF. In DNA form, the CDR3 reads TGTGCCAGCAACCACGTGAACACTGAAGCTTTCTTT. This chain uses TRBV7-9 with TRBJ1-1; D gene uncertain. The CDR3 extends over 12 amino acids. The germline V gene has CDR1 SEHNR and CDR2 FQNEAQ (reference sequence). Trimming removed 7 bases from V and 0 bases from J, with 6 bases in between.

This chain links TRBV5-4 with TRBJ2-7; TRBD2 agrees at 14 bases. V dropped 6 bases and J dropped 3; count of bases not matched to a gene: 8. CDR3 length: 16 amino acids. Germline CDR1 reads SGHNT; CDR2 reads YYREEE (reference sequence). DNA for the CDR3: TGTGCCAGCAATCTTGGGGGACTAGCGGGAGTCTACGAGCAGTACTTC. Amino acid sequence: CASNLGGLAGVYEQYF.

This chain joins TRBV15 and TRBJ2-1, with TRBD2 as a possible D gene (7 bases). The CDR3 has 18 amino acids. Trimming removed 1 base from V and 5 bases from J, with 21 bases in between. CDR1 and CDR2 from the germline V gene are LNHNV and YYDKDF (reference sequence). CDR3 coding DNA: TGTGCCACCAGCAGAGGAATACTTGGGGGGGCGGTGGACAATGAGCAGTTCTTC. Its protein is CATSRGILGGAVDNEQFF.

This clone was recorded only once. V usage is TRBV19 and J usage is TRBJ1-5; a possible D gene is TRBD1 (6 bases). From germline, CDR1 is LNHDA and CDR2 SQIVND (reference sequence). The CDR3 loop spans 13 amino acids. V was cut by 6 bases and J by 4 bases, with 10 bases left in between. The CDR3 spells CASRFTGNQPQHF. CDR3 bases: TGTGCCAGTAGATTCACAGGGAATCAGCCCCAGCATTTT.

V gene TRBV19 combines with J gene TRBJ2-7, with TRBD2 identical over 9 bases. Germline trimming cut 0 bases from V and 4 bases from J; bases unmatched to any gene: 4. Germline V gene sequence: CDR1 LNHDA, CDR2 SQIVND (reference sequence). This CDR3 is built from 15 residues. CDR3 loop: CASSIDLGLAYEQYF. The CDR3 DNA follows: TGTGCCAGTAGTATAGATCTCGGACTAGCGTACGAGCAGTACTTC.

This clone was found a few times. The chain carries TRBV5-1 and TRBJ1-1; D not resolved. Germline-derived CDR1 and CDR2 are SGHRS and YFSETQ. V was cut by 4 bases and J by 1 base, with 17 bases left in between. The CDR3 has 16 residues. CDR3 loop: CASSPVGHRPNTEAFF. The CDR3 bases are TGCGCCAGCAGCCCGGTGGGTCATAGGCCGAACACTGAAGCTTTCTTT. The full variable domain, its missing parts supplied by reference TRBV5-1 and TRBJ1-1, is KAGVTQTPRYLIKTRGQQVTLSCSPISGHRSVSWYQQTPGQGLQFLFEYFSETQRNKGNFPGRFSGRQFSNSRSEMNVSTLELGDSALYLCASSPVGHRPNTEAFFGQGTRLTVV.

The CDR3 reads CASSMLTSGSGDTQYF. The CDR3 DNA is TGTGCCAGTAGTATGTTGACTAGCGGGAGTGGTGATACGCAGTATTTT. The rearrangement links TRBV19 to TRBJ2-3, with 12 bases lining up with TRBD2. Germline assignment: CDR1 LNHDA and CDR2 SQIVND (reference sequence). Unmatched junction bases numbered 7, after V lost 3 bases and J lost 6 bases. The CDR3 is 16 residues long.

V is TRBV28 and J is TRBJ2-7, with D tentatively TRBD2 (6 bases). V shed 4 bases and J shed 4 bases, with 11 bases lying between them. There are 13 residues in the CDR3. Germline V gives CDR1 MDHEN, CDR2 SYDVKM. CDR3 nucleotide sequence: TGTGCCAGCAGTTCCGGAGGGAAATACGAGCAGTACTTC. This encodes CASSSGGKYEQYF.

V usage is TRBV5-6 and J usage is TRBJ1-5; possibly TRBD1 for D (5 bases). Trimming removed 1 base at V and 4 bases at J, with 9 bases between. The germline CDR1 and CDR2 sequences are SGHDT and YYEEEE. CDR3 size: 14 residues. The CDR3 DNA sequence: TGTGCCAGCAGCTTGATTAGGGGAAATCAGCCCCAGCATTTT. Its protein product is CASSLIRGNQPQHF.

This clone was seen only once. The V and J genes are TRBV24-1 and TRBJ2-3, with TRBD2 identical over 8 bases. The CDR3 loop spans 14 amino acids. Germline CDR1 KGHDR, CDR2 SFDVKD. After removal of 4 bases from V and 6 bases from J, the junction contained 5 bases not matched to a gene. The CDR3 nucleotides read TGTGCCACCAGTGACAGCGGGAGACCCGATACGCAGTATTTT. Amino acids: CATSDSGRPDTQYF.

The chain employs TRBV28 and TRBJ2-3; the match to TRBD2 covers 7 bases. The CDR3 extends over 14 amino acids. CDR1 MDHEN and CDR2 SYDVKM come from the germline V gene. Trimming took 3 bases from V and 7 from J; bases not matched to a gene: 7. The CDR3 region is CASSLGGTSNTQYF. CDR3 nucleotides: TGTGCCAGCAGTTTGGGGGGGACCTCAAATACGCAGTATTTT.

This rearrangement joins TRBV9 to TRBJ1-6; weak D call: TRBD1 (6 bases). The CDR3 is 14 amino acids. Per germline, CDR1 SGDLS and CDR2 YYNGEE. Trimming cost V 0 bases and J 9 bases, with 10 bases left between them. The CDR3 loop reads CASSVEGEVSPLHF. The CDR3 DNA is TGTGCCAGCAGCGTAGAGGGGGAGGTTTCACCCCTCCACTTT.

About this clone itself: The same CDR3 can be traced to other DNA sequences in this sample. The V call is TRBV12-3 or TRBV12-4, the J call TRBJ1-1; 7 bases line up with TRBD1. With 6 bases clipped from V and 8 bases from J, the junction kept 6 bases outside the gene matches. The CDR3 has 12 residues. CDR3 sequence: CASSLGGPEAFF. For the CDR3, the DNA is TGTGCCAGCAGCCTAGGGGGCCCGGAAGCTTTCTTT.

V gene TRBV12-1 combines with J gene TRBJ1-5; the table names TRBD1, a call not compared with the DNA. TRBV12-1 constitutes a pseudogene. CDR3 length: 13 residues. For the CDR3, the DNA is TGTGCCAGCAGCTTTGGGACAGCAAAACCCCAGCATTTT. This gives the protein CASSFGTAKPQHF.

The V and J genes are TRBV24-1 and TRBJ2-2; D possibly corresponds to TRBD2 (5 bases). CDR1 is KGHDR, CDR2 SFDVKD, per germline. V gave up 0 bases and J gave up 4 bases, with 17 bases separating them. The length of the CDR3 is 18 residues. The CDR3 reads CATSDLFGGPEGTGELFF. DNA of the CDR3: TGTGCCACCAGTGATTTGTTCGGAGGACCTGAAGGCACCGGGGAGCTGTTTTTT.

V gene TRBV6-2 or TRBV6-3 combines with J gene TRBJ1-5; D not resolved. Germline CDR1 reads MNHEY; CDR2 reads SVGEGT. There are 14 residues in the CDR3. The V end lost 2 bases, the J end lost 7 bases, and 12 bases lay between the germline ends. The CDR3 protein is CASSYLQSGQPQHF. The CDR3 DNA reads as TGTGCCAGCAGTTACCTACAAAGTGGACAGCCCCAGCATTTT.

Points on this clone: This sequence may be a read error, since a much larger clone differs from it by one base. The same CDR3 also results from other DNA sequences found in this sample. The J gene is TRBJ2-5, the V gene TRBV7-2; D gene uncertain. Trimming shortened V by 5 bases and J by 1 base, and 2 bases separated the two germline ends. The CDR3 covers 11 residues. The germline V gene has CDR1 SGHTA and CDR2 FQGNSA. The CDR3 DNA sequence: TGTGCCAGCAGCGCCCAAGAGACCCAGTACTTC. Translation gives CASSAQETQYF.

This chain uses TRBV19 with TRBJ2-7; no clear D. Trimming pared 3 bases from V and 0 bases from J, leaving 9 bases between. The germline V gene encodes CDR1 LNHDA and CDR2 SQIVND (reference sequence). The CDR3 is 14 residues long. Here the CDR3 DNA reads TGTGCCAGTAGTATTGCAGCAGCCTCCTACGAGCAGTACTTC. Encoded protein: CASSIAAASYEQYF.

The J gene is TRBJ1-1, the V gene TRBV7-6; D perhaps matches TRBD1 (5 bases). Germline CDR1 is SGHVS and CDR2 is FNYEAQ. The length of the CDR3 is 17 residues. Trimming cost V 1 base and J 6 bases, with 21 bases left between them. The DNA of the CDR3 is TGTGCCAGCAGCTTAGGCCCCCATGGGGCCCGAGGAGCTGAAGCTTTCTTT. This encodes CASSLGPHGARGAEAFF.

The V and J genes are TRBV28 and TRBJ1-2; 9 bases are shared with TRBD1. Germline values: CDR1 MDHEN, CDR2 SYDVKM. V lost 4 bases to trimming and J lost 2 bases; unmatched junction nucleotides: 5. CDR3 length equals 15 residues. The CDR3: CASSSQGAANYGYTF. The CDR3 region has the DNA TGTGCCAGCAGTTCACAGGGGGCGGCAAACTATGGCTACACCTTC.

This clone came up once. V and J are TRBV7-3 and TRBJ1-2; possibly TRBD1 for D (5 bases). V lost 0 bases to trimming and J lost 2 bases, with 7 bases between them. Looked up from germline, CDR1 is SGHTA and CDR2 is FQGTGA. This CDR3 is 14 amino acids long. This CDR3 reads CASSLTGTNYGYTF. Written as DNA, the CDR3 is TGTGCCAGCAGCTTAACTGGGACCAACTATGGCTACACCTTC.

The V gene is TRBV4-2, the J gene TRBJ2-4, with TRBD2 matching 7 bases. Germline V gene lookup returns CDR1 LGHNA and CDR2 YNFKEQ. With 0 bases clipped from V and 6 bases from J, the junction kept 5 bases outside the gene matches. CDR3 length: 15 amino acids. The CDR3 loop reads CASSQDTGGGNIQYF. The CDR3 DNA reads as TGTGCCAGCAGCCAAGATACGGGAGGAGGAAACATTCAGTACTTC.

This chain connects TRBV6-5 to TRBJ2-7; a possible D gene is TRBD1 (6 bases). V lost 6 bases and J 3 bases, leaving 9 bases between the germline ends. Looked up from germline, CDR1 is MNHEY and CDR2 is SVGAGI. The CDR3 consists of 12 residues. CDR3 sequence reads: CASSLQGYEQYF. The CDR3 nucleotides read TGTGCCAGCAGCTTACAGGGCTACGAGCAGTACTTC.